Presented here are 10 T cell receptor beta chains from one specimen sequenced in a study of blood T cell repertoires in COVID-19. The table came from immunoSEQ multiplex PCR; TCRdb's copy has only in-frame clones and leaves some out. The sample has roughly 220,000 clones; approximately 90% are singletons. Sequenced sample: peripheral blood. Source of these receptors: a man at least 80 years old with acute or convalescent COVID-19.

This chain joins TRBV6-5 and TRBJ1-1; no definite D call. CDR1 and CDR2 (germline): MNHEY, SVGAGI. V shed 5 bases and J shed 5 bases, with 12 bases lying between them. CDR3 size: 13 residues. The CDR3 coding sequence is TGTGCCAGCAGTCTCCTCCGGGATACTGAAGCTTTCTTT. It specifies CASSLLRDTEAFF.

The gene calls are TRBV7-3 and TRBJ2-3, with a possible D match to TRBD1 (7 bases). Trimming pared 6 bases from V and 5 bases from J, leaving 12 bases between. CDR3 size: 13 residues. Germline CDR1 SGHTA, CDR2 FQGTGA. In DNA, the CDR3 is TGTGCCAGCAGTCCCCAGGGGGGAGATACGCAGTATTTT. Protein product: CASSPQGGDTQYF.

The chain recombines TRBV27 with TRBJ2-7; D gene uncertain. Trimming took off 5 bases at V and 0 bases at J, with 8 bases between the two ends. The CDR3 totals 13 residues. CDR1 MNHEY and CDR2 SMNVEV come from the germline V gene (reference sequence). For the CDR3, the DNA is TGTGCCAGCAGTAAGACAAGCTCCTACGAGCAGTACTTC. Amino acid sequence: CASSKTSSYEQYF.

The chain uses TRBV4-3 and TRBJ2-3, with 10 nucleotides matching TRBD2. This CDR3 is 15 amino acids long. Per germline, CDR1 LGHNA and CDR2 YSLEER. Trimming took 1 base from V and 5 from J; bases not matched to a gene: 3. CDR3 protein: CASSQASGRGDTQYF. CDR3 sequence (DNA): TGCGCCAGCAGCCAAGCTAGCGGGAGAGGAGATACGCAGTATTTT.

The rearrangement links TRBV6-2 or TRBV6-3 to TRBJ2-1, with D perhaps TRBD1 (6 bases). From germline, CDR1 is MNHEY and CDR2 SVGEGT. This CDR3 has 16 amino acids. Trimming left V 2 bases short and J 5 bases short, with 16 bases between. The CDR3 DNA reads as TGTGCCAGCAGTTACGACAGGAACCGTGGCCACAATGAGCAGTTCTTC. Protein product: CASSYDRNRGHNEQFF.

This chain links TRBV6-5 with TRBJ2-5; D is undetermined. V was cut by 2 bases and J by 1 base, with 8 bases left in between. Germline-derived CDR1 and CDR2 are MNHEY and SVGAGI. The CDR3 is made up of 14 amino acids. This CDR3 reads CASSYESLQETQYF. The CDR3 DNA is TGTGCCAGCAGTTACGAGTCTCTCCAAGAGACCCAGTACTTC.

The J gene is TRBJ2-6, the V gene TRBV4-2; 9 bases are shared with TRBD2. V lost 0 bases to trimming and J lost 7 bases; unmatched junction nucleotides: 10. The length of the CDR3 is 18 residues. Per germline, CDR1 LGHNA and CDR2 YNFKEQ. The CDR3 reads CASSQEAGGYGKANVLTF. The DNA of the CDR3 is TGTGCCAGCAGCCAAGAAGCGGGGGGATATGGAAAAGCCAACGTCCTGACTTTC.

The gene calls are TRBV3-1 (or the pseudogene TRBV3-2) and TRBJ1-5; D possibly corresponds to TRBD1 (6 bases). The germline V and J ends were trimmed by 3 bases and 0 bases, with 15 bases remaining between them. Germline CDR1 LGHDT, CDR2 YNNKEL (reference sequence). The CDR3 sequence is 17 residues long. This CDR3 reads CASSQGWIGGSNQPQHF. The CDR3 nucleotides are TGTGCCAGCAGCCAGGGATGGATAGGGGGTAGCAATCAGCCCCAGCATTTT.

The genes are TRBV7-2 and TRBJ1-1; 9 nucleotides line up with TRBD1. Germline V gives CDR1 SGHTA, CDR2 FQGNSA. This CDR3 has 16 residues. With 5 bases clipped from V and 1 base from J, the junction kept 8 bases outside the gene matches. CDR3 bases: TGTGCCAGCAGCCCTGGGACAGGGAGGGGGAACACTGAAGCTTTCTTT. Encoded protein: CASSPGTGRGNTEAFF. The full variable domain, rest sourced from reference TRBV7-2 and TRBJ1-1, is GAGVSQSPSNKVTEKGKDVELRCDPISGHTALYWYRQSLGQGLEFLIYFQGNSAPDKSGLPSDRFSAERTGGSVSTLTIQRTQQEDSAVYLCASSPGTGRGNTEAFFGQGTRLTVV.

In nucleotides, the CDR3 is TGTGCCAGCAAACTAGCGGGAGGGATAAGCACAGATACGCAGTATTTT. Translated: CASKLAGGISTDTQYF. The chain has TRBV27 and TRBJ2-3; 13 bases line up with TRBD2. V lost 7 bases and J lost 0; bases outside the gene matches: 4. CDR3 length: 16 amino acids. Germline V gene data show CDR1 as MNHEY and CDR2 as SMNVEV (reference sequence).